This T cell receptor beta chain was retrieved from a study of cytomegalovirus exposure and HLA in healthy donors. Whole-study context: In a previous analysis, approximately 110 million unique TCR beta sequences were found from 150 million to 200 million T cells.

This clone was counted only a few times. Its specificity is unknown. Overall study results and limits: Being productive about 87% or about 30% of the time was typical of most TCR beta V segments in an earlier analysis. Per a later analysis, 15,000 to 20,000 TCR beta sequences showed association with HLA alleles at 0.05 false discovery rate.

The CDR3 has 12 residues. V was shortened by 10 bases and J by 9 bases, with 16 bases between the two germline ends. Germline-derived CDR1 and CDR2 are SEHNR and FQNEAQ (reference sequence). The PCR contained 60 Vbeta and 13 Jbeta primers. The authors' processing: Counted up in a later analysis, unique TCR beta chains came to some 72 million, with around 9.9 million shared. Assay: immunoSEQ multiplex PCR; the TCRdb copy retains only in-frame clones and omits some. V and J calls and clone size are those listed in that table; D and trimming were worked out from the DNA. The sample gives about 160,000 clones, around 60% of which show up once; approximately 6.6% is in the top ten.

This rearrangement joins TRBV7-9 to TRBJ2-1; no firm D call. The sequence derives from a woman in her sixties in good health and CMV-seropositive. Sequencing input: PBMCs. Here the CDR3 reads CATEVAVGEQFF. The CDR3 DNA is TGTGCCACCGAAGTGGCGGTCGGTGAGCAGTTCTTC. Full variable domain (remainder filled in from reference TRBV7-9 and TRBJ2-1): DTGVSQNPRHKITKRGQNVTFRCDPISEHNRLYWYRQTLGQGPEFLTYFQNEAQLEKSRLLSDRFSAERPKGSFSTLEIQRTEQGDSAMYLCATEVAVGEQFFGPGTRLTVL.